The rows below give T cell receptor beta chains drawn from one sample of a study of read filtering for tumor transcriptome and immune sequencing. TCRdb ran MiXCR on the reads and lists one entry per CDR3 protein. Of around 44,000 distinct CDR3 sequences listed, 13% are singletons. Sequenced: a population of CD138-negative cells sorted from bone marrow. These receptor sequences come from a donor at least 40 years old with multiple myeloma. CDR3s leave out the opening cysteine and the closing phenylalanine or tryptophan. The order of the fields is J gene, D gene, V gene, CDR3 protein. The D gene is left open where the match is weak.

J gene: TRBJ2-7; D gene: -; V gene: TRBV2; CDR3 protein: ASSEASYEQY
J gene: TRBJ2-5; D gene: -; V gene: TRBV4-1; CDR3 protein: ASSQEVGTQY
J gene: TRBJ2-6; D gene: -; V gene: TRBV19; CDR3 protein: ASSSRASSGANVLT
J gene: TRBJ2-5; D gene: -; V gene: TRBV21-1; CDR3 protein: ASSKAGPIGGETQY
J gene: TRBJ2-7; D gene: TRBD2; V gene: TRBV6-5; CDR3 protein: ASASGSYEQY
J gene: TRBJ2-1; D gene: TRBD2; V gene: TRBV19; CDR3 protein: ASSIDPPASGRLDEQF
J gene: TRBJ2-1; D gene: -; V gene: TRBV5-1; CDR3 protein: ASSLGRDWDEQF
J gene: TRBJ2-1; D gene: -; V gene: TRBV4-1; CDR3 protein: ASSQGGYNEQF
J gene: TRBJ1-1; D gene: -; V gene: TRBV5-1; CDR3 protein: ASSFEGVNTEAF
J gene: TRBJ2-1; D gene: TRBD1; V gene: TRBV29-1; CDR3 protein: SVRGRDRGDNEQF
J gene: TRBJ2-5; D gene: TRBD1; V gene: TRBV5-6; CDR3 protein: ASSRDRGVAETQY
J gene: TRBJ2-1; D gene: TRBD2; V gene: TRBV28; CDR3 protein: ASSPSSGGAYNEQF
J gene: TRBJ2-3; D gene: TRBD2; V gene: TRBV5-4; CDR3 protein: ASSSGAGGPGTDTQY
J gene: TRBJ2-2; D gene: -; V gene: TRBV9; CDR3 protein: ASSVAGEGELF
J gene: TRBJ1-6; D gene: -; V gene: TRBV12-3/TRBV12-4; CDR3 protein: ASSLGRESPPLH
J gene: TRBJ1-2; D gene: -; V gene: TRBV29-1; CDR3 protein: SVGDRNYGYT
J gene: TRBJ2-7; D gene: TRBD1; V gene: TRBV29-1; CDR3 protein: SVSQGAYEQY
J gene: TRBJ1-5; D gene: -; V gene: TRBV12-3/TRBV12-4; CDR3 protein: ASSQGTARQPQH
J gene: TRBJ2-7; D gene: -; V gene: TRBV12-3/TRBV12-4; CDR3 protein: ASRGRKSSYEQY
J gene: TRBJ2-5; D gene: TRBD1; V gene: TRBV18; CDR3 protein: ASSPPPGQQETQY
J gene: TRBJ1-1; D gene: -; V gene: TRBV12-3/TRBV12-4; CDR3 protein: ASSFRGPEAF
J gene: TRBJ2-7; D gene: -; V gene: TRBV12-3/TRBV12-4; CDR3 protein: ASSLEGVTYEQY
J gene: TRBJ1-2; D gene: -; V gene: TRBV5-1; CDR3 protein: ASSLVGLNYGYT
J gene: TRBJ2-1; D gene: -; V gene: TRBV24-1; CDR3 protein: ATSDSGSNYNEQF
J gene: TRBJ1-1; D gene: -; V gene: TRBV5-6; CDR3 protein: ASSLRVAEAF
J gene: TRBJ2-1; D gene: TRBD1; V gene: TRBV6-4; CDR3 protein: ASSDSGQGYDEQF
J gene: TRBJ2-4; D gene: TRBD2; V gene: TRBV7-3; CDR3 protein: ASSPWTSGRVKNIQY
J gene: TRBJ2-3; D gene: TRBD2; V gene: TRBV28; CDR3 protein: ASSGGGGYTDTQY
J gene: TRBJ2-1; D gene: -; V gene: TRBV24-1; CDR3 protein: ATSDFRGSYNEQF
J gene: TRBJ1-1; D gene: -; V gene: TRBV28; CDR3 protein: ASSFDRSGEAF
J gene: TRBJ2-5; D gene: -; V gene: TRBV7-2; CDR3 protein: ASSLVVSKVAQETQY
J gene: TRBJ2-7; D gene: TRBD2; V gene: TRBV12-3/TRBV12-4; CDR3 protein: ASSLGLAGSLYEQY
J gene: TRBJ2-7; D gene: -; V gene: TRBV10-2; CDR3 protein: ASSESYEQY
J gene: TRBJ2-5; D gene: -; V gene: TRBV6-5; CDR3 protein: ASSLWLRGTQY
J gene: TRBJ1-5; D gene: TRBD1; V gene: TRBV6-2/TRBV6-3; CDR3 protein: ASSYQDRLNNQPQH
J gene: TRBJ1-5; D gene: -; V gene: TRBV10-3; CDR3 protein: AISGGENSNQPQH
J gene: TRBJ2-3; D gene: -; V gene: TRBV9; CDR3 protein: TSSPSGLGTGTQY
J gene: TRBJ2-1; D gene: -; V gene: TRBV29-1; CDR3 protein: SVVGPRGHNEQF
J gene: TRBJ2-7; D gene: -; V gene: TRBV20-1; CDR3 protein: SAGPRAKGPEQY
J gene: TRBJ2-5; D gene: -; V gene: TRBV7-2; CDR3 protein: ASSLVSGRIRGTQY